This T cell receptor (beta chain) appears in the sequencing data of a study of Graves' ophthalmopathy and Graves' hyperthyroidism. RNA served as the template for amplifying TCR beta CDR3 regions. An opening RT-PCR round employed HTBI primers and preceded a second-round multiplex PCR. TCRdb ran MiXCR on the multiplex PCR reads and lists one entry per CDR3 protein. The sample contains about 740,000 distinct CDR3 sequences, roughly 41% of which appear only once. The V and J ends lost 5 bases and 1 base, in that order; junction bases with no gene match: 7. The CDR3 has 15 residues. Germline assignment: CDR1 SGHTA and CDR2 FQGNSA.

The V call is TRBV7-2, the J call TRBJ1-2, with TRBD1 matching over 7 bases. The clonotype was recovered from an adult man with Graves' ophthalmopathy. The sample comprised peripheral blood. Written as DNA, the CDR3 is TGTGCCAGCAGCGCCAACCGGGACAGTAACTATGGCTACACCTTC. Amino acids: CASSANRDSNYGYTF.